Listed here are 21 T cell receptor beta chains from one sample, sequenced in a study of Ad26.COV2.S vaccination and SARS-CoV-2 variants. Assay: immunoSEQ multiplex PCR; the TCRdb copy retains only in-frame clones and omits some. Among roughly 350,000 clones, roughly 84% were seen once, and the ten largest hold 3.4%. Treatment: around 19 received Ad26.COV2.S at low or high dose, single or two shots; 5 received placebo; per-sample allocation not given. Collection of the samples took place on day 63 after the first injection of vaccine or placebo. Sample: peripheral blood, taken in a trial of Ad26.COV2.S vaccine versus placebo. These receptors all come from a person between 18 and 65 years old who received the Ad26.COV2.S COVID-19 vaccine or a placebo.

This sequence joins TRBV29-1 and TRBJ1-1, with D maybe TRBD1 (5 bases). V was pared by 2 bases and J by 0 bases, with 13 bases between. Germline CDR1 and CDR2: SQVTM and ANQGSEA. This CDR3 has 15 residues. CDR3 residues: CSVEPGSYMNTEAFF. CDR3 nucleotides: TGCAGCGTTGAACCAGGGTCGTACATGAACACTGAAGCTTTCTTT.

CDR3: CASRLARRGSGTDTQYF. The CDR3, as DNA: TGTGCAAGTCGCTTAGCGCGGCGGGGTAGCGGCACAGATACGCAGTATTTT. The chain has TRBV12-2 and TRBJ2-3; TRBD2 reflects the table's D call only, with no check against the DNA. TRBV12-2 is a pseudogene. This CDR3 region has 17 residues.

The J gene is TRBJ1-6, the V gene TRBV6-6; maybe TRBD1 (5 bases). Trimming removed 2 bases from V and 8 bases from J, with 13 bases in between. Germline CDR1 reads MNHNY; CDR2 reads SVGAGI (reference sequence). This CDR3 comprises 15 residues. This chain's CDR3 is CASSYGGGWDSPLHF. Written as DNA, the CDR3 is TGTGCCAGCAGTTACGGTGGGGGTTGGGATTCACCCCTCCACTTT.

The chain uses TRBV18 and TRBJ2-5, with D perhaps TRBD2 (6 bases). In germline, CDR1 is KGHSH, CDR2 LQKENI. Trimming removed 3 bases from V and 5 bases from J, with 19 bases in between. CDR3 length: 16 amino acids. The CDR3 here is CASSPRDSSSGETQYF. CDR3 bases: TGTGCCAGCTCACCCCGGGACTCTTCGAGTGGGGAGACCCAGTACTTC.

As for this clone: This same CDR3 is encoded by further DNA sequences in the sample. The genes are TRBV19 and TRBJ2-7; tentative D call: TRBD2 (6 bases). V was clipped by 1 base and J by 3 bases, with 10 bases between them. The CDR3 length is 14 residues. Per the germline V gene, CDR1 is LNHDA and CDR2 is SQIVND (reference sequence). In nucleotides, the CDR3 is TGTGCCAGTAGTATAGGCCAGGGAGGCTACGAGCAGTACTTC. Residues: CASSIGQGGYEQYF.

V gene TRBV11-1 combines with J gene TRBJ1-5; D unresolved. Germline CDR1 is SGHAT and CDR2 is FQDESV (reference sequence). This CDR3 spans 13 amino acids. V was pared by 5 bases and J by 4 bases, with 9 bases between. In nucleotides, the CDR3 is TGTGCCAGCAGCATAGACTTAAATCAGCCCCAGCATTTT. Its translation: CASSIDLNQPQHF. Together with reference TRBV11-1 and TRBJ1-5, the CDR3 gives the full variable domain: EAEVAQSPRYKITEKSQAVAFWCDPISGHATLYWYRQILGQGPELLVQFQDESVVDDSQLPKDRFSAERLKGVDSTLKIQPAELGDSAMYLCASSIDLNQPQHFGDGTRLSIL.

This chain uses TRBV7-3 with TRBJ1-2; D uncertain. The CDR3 is made up of 12 amino acids. Germline loops: CDR1 SGHTA, CDR2 FQGTGA. V was trimmed by 0 bases and J by 7 bases, leaving 6 bases between them. The CDR3 coding sequence is TGTGCCAGCAGCTTAACAAAGGGTGGCTACACCTTC. This sequence encodes CASSLTKGGYTF.

Note on this clone: The sample carries other DNA sequences with the same CDR3. The gene calls are TRBV7-9 and TRBJ2-2; D perhaps matches TRBD2 (6 bases). CDR1 is SEHNR and CDR2 is FQNEAQ in the germline V gene (reference sequence). V was pared by 5 bases and J by 5 bases, with 9 bases between. The CDR3 extends over 13 amino acids. The CDR3, as DNA: TGTGCCAGCAGCCCCGGGGGAACCGGGGAGCTGTTTTTT. It translates to CASSPGGTGELFF.

The rearrangement links TRBV18 to TRBJ2-7; 7 bases match TRBD2. The junction had 2 bases not matched to a gene; V was cut back by 3 bases and J by 0 bases. The CDR3 runs 14 residues. CDR1 and CDR2 from the germline V gene are KGHSH and LQKENI. The CDR3 region is CASSPGTNSYEQYF. The CDR3 nucleotides are TGTGCCAGCTCACCCGGGACTAACTCCTACGAGCAGTACTTC.

The V call is TRBV9, the J call TRBJ2-7; 8 bases map to TRBD2. Unmatched junction bases numbered 12, after V lost 0 bases and J lost 7 bases. Germline CDR1 reads SGDLS; CDR2 reads YYNGEE. The CDR3 has 16 residues. The CDR3 protein is CASSVEGGGPPEEQYF. In nucleotides, the CDR3 is TGTGCCAGCAGCGTAGAAGGCGGGGGGCCCCCCGAAGAGCAGTACTTC.

In nucleotides, the CDR3 is TGTGCCACCCCAGGGGGCCTTAACACCGGGGAGCTGTTTTTT. It codes for CATPGGLNTGELFF. The gene calls are TRBV19 and TRBJ2-2; 8 bases match TRBD1. CDR1 and CDR2 from the germline V gene are LNHDA and SQIVND (reference sequence). CDR3 length: 14 residues. V lost 10 bases to trimming and J lost 2 bases; unmatched junction nucleotides: 6.

The chain employs TRBV5-1 and TRBJ1-1; 7 bases are shared with TRBD1. CDR3 length equals 12 residues. Germline CDR1 SGHRS, CDR2 YFSETQ. V trimming: 4 bases; J trimming: 5 bases; junction bases outside the gene matches: 2. CDR3 nucleotides: TGCGCCAGCAGCACCAGGGGGACTGAAGCTTTCTTT. Translation: CASSTRGTEAFF.

The V gene is TRBV12-3 or TRBV12-4, the J gene TRBJ1-2; D is unresolved. The CDR3 totals 12 residues. V was pared by 5 bases and J by 5 bases, with 9 bases between. CDR3 protein: CASSLLEYGYTF. For the CDR3, the DNA is TGTGCCAGCAGTCTCCTAGAGTATGGCTACACCTTC.

This clone appeared a single time. V is TRBV11-2 and J is TRBJ2-7, with D maybe TRBD2 (6 bases). Germline values: CDR1 SGHAT, CDR2 FQNNGV. The CDR3 is made up of 13 amino acids. Trimming pared 1 base from V and 4 bases from J, leaving 8 bases between. Here the CDR3 reads CASSLGTIYEQYF. The CDR3 nucleotides read TGTGCCAGCAGCTTAGGGACTATATACGAGCAGTACTTC.

In DNA form, the CDR3 reads TGTGCCAGCAGTGAAATTGGACAGGTCCAGTACTTC. Translated, it gives CASSEIGQVQYF. The chain combines TRBV6-1 with TRBJ2-7; 7 nucleotides agree with TRBD1. V shed 2 bases, J shed 10 bases, and the junction held 5 bases outside the gene matches. This CDR3 is built from 12 residues. Germline CDR1 is MNHNS and CDR2 is SASEGT.

This rearrangement joins TRBV18 to TRBJ1-1, with 7 bases lining up with TRBD1. The CDR3 spans 15 residues. The V gene end was trimmed by 3 bases and the J gene end by 11 bases; junction bases not matched to a gene: 15. Germline CDR1 reads KGHSH; CDR2 reads LQKENI. CDR3 sequence: CASSPEGARYLGAFF. The CDR3, as DNA: TGTGCCAGCTCACCTGAGGGGGCTCGGTATCTGGGGGCTTTCTTT.

The J gene is TRBJ1-2, the V gene TRBV6-5; 9 nucleotides agree with TRBD1. The CDR3 spans 14 residues. With V trimmed by 7 bases and J by 6 bases, 9 bases remained unmatched. Germline-derived CDR1 and CDR2 are MNHEY and SVGAGI. CDR3 protein: CASNTRTGVDGYTF. The CDR3 nucleotides are TGTGCCAGCAATACACGGACAGGGGTCGATGGCTACACCTTC.

A remark on this clone: One end of the junction is discordant with germline, which a read error may explain. The V and J genes are TRBV7-2 and TRBJ2-5; no clear D gene. Germline CDR1 and CDR2: SGHTA and FQGNSA. The CDR3 has 15 amino acids. CDR3 nucleotides: TGTGCCAGCCGCTTCGCTTCTAAAGGCGGAGAGACCCAGTACTTC. Translating gives CASRFASKGGETQYF.

The V call is TRBV6-1, the J call TRBJ1-5, with no clear D. This CDR3 spans 13 amino acids. V was pared by 0 bases and J by 9 bases, with 9 bases between. Per germline, CDR1 MNHNS and CDR2 SASEGT. The CDR3 region has the DNA TGTGCCAGCAGTGAAGCGCCTGAGGGGCCCCAGCATTTT. Its translation: CASSEAPEGPQHF.

The rearrangement links TRBV7-2 to TRBJ1-1; 8 bases are shared with TRBD1. The V gene end was trimmed by 4 bases and the J gene end by 4 bases; junction bases not matched to a gene: 8. The CDR3 runs 15 residues. Looked up from germline, CDR1 is SGHTA and CDR2 is FQGNSA. The CDR3 loop is CASSSRQGKGTEAFF. The CDR3 DNA is TGTGCCAGCAGCTCCCGACAGGGGAAAGGCACTGAAGCTTTCTTT.

V and J are TRBV19 and TRBJ1-1; D unresolved. This CDR3 is 15 amino acids long. V lost 3 bases to trimming and J lost 0 bases, with 11 bases between them. The germline V gene has CDR1 LNHDA and CDR2 SQIVND (reference sequence). The CDR3 reads CASSIHSDMNTEAFF. CDR3 coding DNA: TGTGCCAGTAGTATTCACAGTGATATGAACACTGAAGCTTTCTTT.